A selection of T cell receptor beta chains follows, all from one sample in a study of PD-1 blockade in classical Hodgkin lymphoma. Data came from immunoSEQ multiplex PCR; TCRdb stores just in-frame clones and leaves some out. Altogether tens of thousands of clones are present, 70% to 90% being singletons, with the ten largest covering approximately 0.62%. The sequencing here drew on CD4+ T cells from blood, taken before the fourth cycle of nivolumab. The receptor source for this set is a human donor with classical Hodgkin lymphoma. Both conserved end residues are part of each CDR3. The order of the fields is V gene, D gene, clone size, CDR3 length, J gene, CDR3 DNA, CDR3 protein. A D gene is named only where the DNA matches it firmly. Size is omitted from some rows. Given values are once, few, many or a class for expanded clones.

TRBV9	TRBD2	.	16	TRBJ2-5	TGTGCCAGCAGCGAAACTAGCGGGGGGGCCTGGGAGACCCAGTACTTC	CASSETSGGAWETQYF
TRBV5-1	.	.	13	TRBJ1-1	TGCGCCAGCAGCTTGGAAGGTGTCACTGAAGCTTTCTTT	CASSLEGVTEAFF
TRBV5-5	TRBD1	few	15	TRBJ1-5	TGTGCCAGCAGCTTGGAGGGACAGAGGAATCAGCCCCAGCATTTT	CASSLEGQRNQPQHF
TRBV7-9	.	.	13	TRBJ1-6	TGTGCCAGCAGCACCAGGACAGACTCACCCCTCCACTTT	CASSTRTDSPLHF
TRBV7-2	.	.	14	TRBJ1-3	TGTGCCAGCAGCGCAACTACGGGGGGAAACACCATATATTTT	CASSATTGGNTIYF
TRBV7-9	.	.	13	TRBJ2-7	TGTGCCAGCAGCCCCGGAAACACCTACGAGCAGTACTTC	CASSPGNTYEQYF
TRBV28	.	once	15	TRBJ2-4	TGTGCCAGCAGTTTACCCGGGGGCGTGCAAAACATTCAGTACTTC	CASSLPGGVQNIQYF
TRBV28	.	once	15	TRBJ1-2	TGTGCCAGCAGGATCGGGCAGGACCTTAACTATGGCTACACCTTC	CASRIGQDLNYGYTF
TRBV6-5	.	.	16	TRBJ1-1	TGTGCCAGCAGTTACAGTCGGTTCGGGTTGAACACTGAAGCTTTCTTT	CASSYSRFGLNTEAFF
TRBV7-9	.	.	16	TRBJ1-2	TGTGCCAGCAGTCACGGGACCGTACAAGGCTCCTATGGCTACACCTTC	CASSHGTVQGSYGYTF
TRBV5-1	.	.	15	TRBJ2-7	TGCGCCAGCAGCTCAAGCCGACTAAGCTCCTACGAGCAGTACTTC	CASSSSRLSSYEQYF
TRBV5-1	TRBD1	.	15	TRBJ2-5	TGCGCCAGCAGCTTCCAGACAGGGGGCGGAGAGACCCAGTACTTC	CASSFQTGGGETQYF
TRBV5-1	TRBD2	.	15	TRBJ2-5	TGCGCCAGCAGCTTGGCCCCTGGGAGGGAGGAGACCCAGTACTTC	CASSLAPGREETQYF
TRBV29-1	.	few	11	TRBJ1-1	TGCAGCGGAGGGGTGAACACTGAAGCTTTCTTT	CSGGVNTEAFF
TRBV5-1	.	.	15	TRBJ1-1	TGCGCCAGCAGCTTGCAGGGAGTGGCGAACACTGAAGCTTTCTTT	CASSLQGVANTEAFF
TRBV12-5	TRBD1	.	20	TRBJ2-6	TGTGCTAGTGGAGTCGACCGGGACAGGTGGGTGTCTGCTGGGGCCAACGTCCTGACTTTC	CASGVDRDRWVSAGANVLTF
TRBV6-6	TRBD1	.	14	TRBJ1-2	TGTGCCAGCAGTAAGGGACAGGGGGTCTATGGCTACACCTTC	CASSKGQGVYGYTF
TRBV6-6	TRBD1	once	15	TRBJ2-7	TGTGCCAGCAGTCTCCGGACAGGGGGCGTATACGAGCAGTACTTC	CASSLRTGGVYEQYF
TRBV2	TRBD1	.	15	TRBJ1-2	TGTGCCAGCAGTGAAGTTCGGACAGGGCTATATGGCTACACCTTC	CASSEVRTGLYGYTF
TRBV9	TRBD1	.	14	TRBJ1-6	TGTGCCAGCAGCGGTCAGGGAGGGGGCTCACCCCTCCACTTT	CASSGQGGGSPLHF